One T cell receptor (beta chain) is described in this entry. The antigen is unknown. The sample is drawn from a study of cytomegalovirus exposure and HLA in healthy donors. The junction had 5 bases not matched to a gene; V was cut back by 6 bases and J by 4 bases. Germline-derived CDR1 and CDR2 are MRHNA and SNTAGT. The CDR3 is made up of 15 amino acids. 60 Vbeta and 13 Jbeta primers were used in PCR. Generated by immunoSEQ multiplex PCR, the TCRdb table keeps only in-frame clones and is missing some. The sample contains some 110,000 clones, roughly 70% of which appear only once. The study, taken as a whole, reports: Reportedly, diagnosis of cytomegalovirus status by the classifier showed high specificity and sensitivity. Upon later analysis, HLA-associated TCR beta chains proved more clonally expanded than other, equally common chains.

The sequence was collected from a woman in her forties or fifties in good health and CMV-seropositive. The V call is TRBV6-4, the J call TRBJ2-1; TRBD2 matches 11 bases. Sequencing was done on a sample of PBMCs. The CDR3 protein is CASSGGTSGYNEQFF. The CDR3 bases are TGTGCCAGCAGCGGTGGGACTAGCGGATACAATGAGCAGTTCTTC.